These 14 T cell receptor beta chains were all obtained from the same sample, sequenced in a study of cytomegalovirus exposure and HLA in healthy donors. Primers included in the PCR were 60 Vbeta and 13 Jbeta primers. Assay: immunoSEQ multiplex PCR; the TCRdb copy retains only in-frame clones and omits some. Among approximately 220,000 clones listed, about 83% were seen once. The sample taken for sequencing was PBMCs. Every receptor here comes from a girl aged 10 to 17 in good health and CMV-seronegative.

This clone was seen only once. This chain joins TRBV28 and TRBJ2-3; 8 nucleotides line up with TRBD1. Germline lookup yields CDR1 MDHEN and CDR2 SYDVKM. The length of the CDR3 is 16 residues. V lost 2 bases to trimming and J lost 2 bases; unmatched junction nucleotides: 6. This chain's CDR3 is CASSLGPTGDTDTQYF. The CDR3 bases are TGTGCCAGCAGTTTAGGACCGACAGGGGACACAGATACGCAGTATTTT.

V usage is TRBV25-1 and J usage is TRBJ2-3; the D gene is possibly TRBD2 (6 bases). V lost 3 bases to trimming and J lost 1 base, with 14 bases between them. The length of the CDR3 is 16 residues. Germline-derived CDR1 and CDR2 are MGHDK and SYGVNS. This CDR3 reads CASSDGGRFGTDTQYF. The CDR3 DNA reads TGTGCCAGCAGTGACGGAGGGCGGTTTGGCACAGATACGCAGTATTTT. The entire variable domain, with the rest obtained from reference TRBV25-1 and TRBJ2-3, is as follows: EADIYQTPRYLVIGTGKKITLECSQTMGHDKMYWYQQDPGMELHLIHYSYGVNSTEKGDLSSESTVSRIRTEHFPLTLESARPSHTSQYLCASSDGGRFGTDTQYFGPGTRLTVL.

The chain joins TRBV4-3 to TRBJ2-7, with TRBD1 identical over 9 bases. Germline trimming cut 1 base from V and 5 bases from J; bases unmatched to any gene: 6. The CDR3 consists of 15 residues. Germline V gene sequence: CDR1 LGHNA, CDR2 YSLEER. This CDR3 is CASSQGQGVKNEQYF. The DNA for the CDR3 is TGCGCCAGCAGCCAAGGACAGGGGGTAAAAAACGAGCAGTACTTC.

The rearrangement joins TRBV9 to TRBJ2-5; 8 nucleotides align to TRBD2. Trimming at V came to 4 bases and at J to 1 base, leaving 3 bases not matched to a gene. Germline V gene lookup returns CDR1 SGDLS and CDR2 YYNGEE. CDR3 length: 14 residues. The CDR3 bases are TGTGCCAGCAGCTTTGCGGGGGGCCAAGAGACCCAGTACTTC. It codes for CASSFAGGQETQYF. The variable domain in full, completed from reference TRBV9 and TRBJ2-5, reads DSGVTQTPKHLITATGQRVTLRCSPRSGDLSVYWYQQSLDQGLQFLIQYYNGEERAKGNILERFSAQQFPDLHSELNLSSLELGDSALYFCASSFAGGQETQYFGPGTRLLVL.

The chain combines TRBV5-1 with TRBJ1-2; the D is unclear. The germline CDR1 and CDR2 sequences are SGHRS and YFSETQ. The germline V and J ends were trimmed by 4 bases and 0 bases, with 10 bases remaining between them. The CDR3 has 14 amino acids. The CDR3 sequence: CASSASGTNYGYTF. CDR3 sequence (DNA): TGCGCCAGCAGCGCCTCGGGGACTAACTATGGCTACACCTTC. The entire variable domain, with the rest obtained from reference TRBV5-1 and TRBJ1-2, is as follows: KAGVTQTPRYLIKTRGQQVTLSCSPISGHRSVSWYQQTPGQGLQFLFEYFSETQRNKGNFPGRFSGRQFSNSRSEMNVSTLELGDSALYLCASSASGTNYGYTFGSGTRLTVV.

The V and J genes are TRBV5-6 and TRBJ2-5; 12 nucleotides line up with TRBD1. This CDR3 spans 18 amino acids. Trimming at V came to 0 bases and at J to 7 bases, leaving 13 bases not matched to a gene. CDR1 and CDR2 (germline): SGHDT, YYEEEE. The CDR3 DNA sequence: TGTGCCAGCAGCTTGGTCGGGGAGGGACAGGGGGCATTGGGGACCCAGTACTTC. As protein: CASSLVGEGQGALGTQYF.

This clone appeared once. The chain links TRBV6-4 to TRBJ2-3; D is uncertain. The CDR3 is made up of 15 amino acids. V gave up 0 bases and J gave up 4 bases, with 11 bases separating them. The germline V gene encodes CDR1 MRHNA and CDR2 SNTAGT. CDR3 coding DNA: TGTGCCAGCAGTGACTCCTCGGTTTTGGCAGATACGCAGTATTTT. It encodes CASSDSSVLADTQYF.

This rearrangement joins TRBV6-1 to TRBJ2-2, with TRBD2 identical over 7 bases. Trimming at V came to 7 bases and at J to 4 bases, leaving 9 bases not matched to a gene. CDR1 is MNHNS, CDR2 SASEGT, per germline. This CDR3 is 15 amino acids long. The CDR3 DNA is TGTGCCAGCATCGGGCCAGGGAGGGGCACCGGGGAGCTGTTTTTT. As protein: CASIGPGRGTGELFF.

The V gene is TRBV2, the J gene TRBJ1-2, with D unclear. V dropped 3 bases and J dropped 4 bases, with 12 bases sitting between them. This CDR3 comprises 14 residues. CDR1 is SNHLY, CDR2 FYNNEI, per germline. DNA for the CDR3: TGTGCCAGCAGTGATGGGCTGAGTTCCTATGGCTACACCTTC. This sequence encodes CASSDGLSSYGYTF.

V and J are TRBV30 and TRBJ2-6, with a weak D call TRBD1 (6 bases). Germline CDR1 is GTSNPN and CDR2 is SVGIG (reference sequence). Deletions cut 0 bases from V and 4 bases from J, with 19 bases between. CDR3 length: 18 residues. CDR3 DNA sequence: TGTGCCTGGAGTGTAATGGGACAAGCCTTCTACGGGGCCAACGTCCTGACTTTC. Translation: CAWSVMGQAFYGANVLTF.

CDR3 protein: CAIRGAAEYGYTF. The CDR3 nucleotides are TGTGCCATCCGCGGGGCAGCAGAATATGGCTACACCTTC. The chain links TRBV10-3 to TRBJ1-2; D possibly corresponds to TRBD1 (5 bases). Trimming pared 8 bases from V and 5 bases from J, leaving 15 bases between. CDR3 length: 13 amino acids. Germline V gene data show CDR1 as ENHRY and CDR2 as SYGVKD.

V is TRBV28 and J is TRBJ1-1, with D unresolved. This CDR3 region has 12 residues. The ends were cut back, 6 bases at V and 7 bases at J, with 12 bases in the middle. From germline, CDR1 is MDHEN and CDR2 SYDVKM. CDR3 in amino acids: CASSPTGFEAFF. The CDR3 coding sequence is TGTGCCAGCAGCCCGACGGGGTTTGAAGCTTTCTTT.

J is TRBJ2-5 and V is TRBV5-1; the D is unclear. Germline lookup yields CDR1 SGHRS and CDR2 YFSETQ. V lost 3 bases to trimming and J lost 2 bases, with 23 bases between them. This CDR3 is 18 amino acids long. This CDR3 is CASSSQASKSVRQETQYF. The CDR3 DNA follows: TGCGCCAGCAGCTCGCAGGCCTCGAAATCGGTCAGGCAAGAGACCCAGTACTTC. The variable domain in full, with the rest retrieved from reference TRBV5-1 and TRBJ2-5, is KAGVTQTPRYLIKTRGQQVTLSCSPISGHRSVSWYQQTPGQGLQFLFEYFSETQRNKGNFPGRFSGRQFSNSRSEMNVSTLELGDSALYLCASSSQASKSVRQETQYFGPGTRLLVL.

V is TRBV28 and J is TRBJ1-3, with D tentatively TRBD1 (5 bases). The CDR3 consists of 14 residues. Germline V lookup: CDR1 MDHEN, CDR2 SYDVKM. V shed 10 bases and J shed 0 bases, with 13 bases lying between them. CDR3 bases: TGTGCCACTAAAACCACAGGCTCTGGAAACACCATATATTTT. Its translation is CATKTTGSGNTIYF. The complete variable domain, with remaining parts taken from reference TRBV28 and TRBJ1-3, reads DVKVTQSSRYLVKRTGEKVFLECVQDMDHENMFWYRQDPGLGLRLIYFSYDVKMKEKGDIPEGYSVSREKKERFSLILESASTNQTSMYLCATKTTGSGNTIYFGEGSWLTVV.